The 24 T cell receptor beta chains below were found in one sample sequenced in a study of blood T cell repertoires in COVID-19. Sequencing used immunoSEQ multiplex PCR; TCRdb keeps in-frame clones, though not all of them. Of 200,000 to 300,000 clones detected, approximately 84% appear once; the ten largest clones hold about 4%. Material for sequencing was peripheral blood. The source of these receptors is a man aged 45-60 years with acute or convalescent COVID-19.

This rearrangement joins TRBV5-5 to TRBJ1-5; maybe TRBD1 (5 bases). This CDR3 has 15 residues. V gave up 1 base and J gave up 0 bases, with 8 bases separating them. Per the germline V gene, CDR1 is SGHKS and CDR2 is YYEKEE (reference sequence). CDR3 loop: CASSLRQYSNQPQHF. The CDR3 DNA sequence: TGTGCCAGCAGCTTGCGACAGTATAGCAATCAGCCCCAGCATTTT.

J is TRBJ2-2 and V is TRBV6-5; D is possibly TRBD1 (6 bases). The CDR3 runs to 15 residues. Germline assignment: CDR1 MNHEY and CDR2 SVGAGI. V was clipped by 6 bases and J by 8 bases, with 19 bases between them. CDR3: CASRPRQVTEGELFF. CDR3 coding DNA: TGTGCCAGCAGACCTAGACAGGTGACGGAAGGGGAGCTGTTTTTT.

The rearrangement links TRBV30 to TRBJ1-2; TRBD1 aligns across 7 bases. Losses at the gene ends were 3 bases for V and 4 bases for J; bases not matched to a gene: 14. The CDR3 extends over 16 amino acids. The germline CDR1 and CDR2 sequences are GTSNPN and SVGIG (reference sequence). CDR3 DNA sequence: TGTGCCTGGAGAAAATACAAGACAGGGTTTGGCTATGGCTACACCTTC. Its translation is CAWRKYKTGFGYGYTF.

The chain employs TRBV9 and TRBJ2-3; D is possibly TRBD2 (5 bases). V gave up 0 bases and J gave up 1 base, with 12 bases separating them. Germline CDR1 reads SGDLS; CDR2 reads YYNGEE. The CDR3 runs to 16 residues. The CDR3 is CASSVERVSGTDTQYF. DNA for the CDR3: TGTGCCAGCAGCGTAGAGAGGGTATCTGGCACAGATACGCAGTATTTT.

The gene calls are TRBV3-1 (or the pseudogene TRBV3-2) and TRBJ2-3, with TRBD2 matching 9 bases. CDR1 LGHDT and CDR2 YNNKEL come from the germline V gene (reference sequence). V lost 4 bases and J lost 5; bases outside the gene matches: 7. The CDR3 has 15 residues. The CDR3: CASSPSLAGKDTQYF. Written as DNA, the CDR3 is TGTGCCAGCAGCCCGTCGCTAGCGGGAAAAGATACGCAGTATTTT.

The chain combines TRBV6-1 with TRBJ1-5; D possibly corresponds to TRBD1 (6 bases). CDR1 and CDR2 from the germline V gene are MNHNS and SASEGT. This CDR3 contains 16 residues. With 4 bases removed from V and 0 bases from J, the gap between germline ends came to 13 bases. The CDR3 sequence is CASSAHRESSNQPQHF. Here the CDR3 DNA reads TGTGCCAGCAGTGCACACAGGGAGAGTAGCAATCAGCCCCAGCATTTT.

The chain is built from TRBV4-1 and TRBJ1-6; 9 bases match TRBD1. CDR1 is MGHRA and CDR2 is YSYEKL in the germline V gene. The V and J ends lost 3 bases and 0 bases, in that order; junction bases with no gene match: 6. The CDR3 is 18 amino acids. CDR3 residues: CASSQDRGRSSYNSPLHF. The DNA of the CDR3 is TGCGCCAGCAGCCAGGACAGGGGCCGGAGCTCCTATAATTCACCCCTCCACTTT.

The V call is TRBV12-5, the J call TRBJ1-6; TRBD1 matches 7 bases. This CDR3 is 13 amino acids long. The V segment lost 4 bases and the J segment 17 bases; nucleotides outside the gene matches: 11. Germline assignment: CDR1 LGHNT and CDR2 FRNRAP. CDR3 sequence: CASGYNRGSVFHF. For the CDR3, the DNA is TGTGCTAGTGGTTACAACAGGGGTTCGGTCTTCCACTTT.

This clone was recorded a few times. The V and J genes are TRBV4-1 and TRBJ2-1; D perhaps matches TRBD1 (5 bases). This CDR3 is built from 13 residues. V dropped 6 bases and J dropped 1 base, with 7 bases sitting between them. The germline gives CDR1 MGHRA, CDR2 YSYEKL. As DNA, the CDR3 is TGCGCCAGCAGGACAGAGTCCTACAATGAGCAGTTCTTC. Residues: CASRTESYNEQFF.

CDR3 DNA: TGTGCCAGCAGCTTAGGACAGTCGCCCGCTGGAAACACCATATATTTT. It specifies CASSLGQSPAGNTIYF. The V and J genes are TRBV13 and TRBJ1-3; D remains unclear. V was pared by 0 bases and J by 2 bases, with 11 bases between. The germline V gene has CDR1 PRHDT and CDR2 FYEKMQ (reference sequence). This CDR3 spans 16 amino acids.

The J gene is TRBJ2-7, the V gene TRBV11-2, with D maybe TRBD1 (5 bases). CDR3 length: 16 amino acids. Germline loops: CDR1 SGHAT, CDR2 FQNNGV. Trimming removed 2 bases from V and 3 bases from J, with 17 bases in between. Here the CDR3 DNA reads TGTGCCAGCAGCTTAAATTCTGTGCGACAGAACTACGAGCAGTACTTC. Encoded protein: CASSLNSVRQNYEQYF.

This clone appeared a few times. CDR3 sequence (DNA): TGTGCCAGCAGGCAACCGAGCTCCTATAATTCACCCCTCCACTTT. Encoded protein: CASRQPSSYNSPLHF. The chain combines TRBV27 with TRBJ1-6, with no clear D. The CDR3 is made up of 15 amino acids. Trimming shortened V by 6 bases and J by 0 bases, and 9 bases separated the two germline ends. CDR1 is MNHEY and CDR2 is SMNVEV in the germline V gene (reference sequence).

This clone has more than one count but fewer than ten. The gene calls are TRBV27 and TRBJ2-1; tentatively, D is TRBD1 (6 bases). This CDR3 is built from 13 residues. Per the germline V gene, CDR1 is MNHEY and CDR2 is SMNVEV (reference sequence). Trimming took off 2 bases at V and 5 bases at J, with 7 bases between the two ends. The CDR3 region is CASSLGTHNEQFF. The CDR3 DNA is TGTGCCAGCAGTTTAGGGACACACAATGAGCAGTTCTTC.

V and J are TRBV19 and TRBJ1-3; D might be TRBD1 (5 bases). Germline CDR1 and CDR2: LNHDA and SQIVND (reference sequence). Trimming stripped 5 bases from V and 4 bases from J, with 15 bases between. The CDR3 extends over 15 amino acids. The CDR3 region is CASSPPGRAGNTIYF. The DNA for the CDR3 is TGTGCCAGTAGTCCCCCAGGCAGGGCCGGAAACACCATATATTTT.

The gene calls are TRBV9 and TRBJ1-4, with 8 bases matching TRBD1. CDR1 is SGDLS, CDR2 YYNGEE, per germline. The CDR3 sequence is 18 residues long. V gave up 3 bases and J gave up 1 base; unmatched junction bases: 11. The CDR3 DNA sequence: TGTGCCAGCAGCGCGAGATCCGGGACAGGAGGAACTAATGAAAAACTGTTTTTT. Translation gives CASSARSGTGGTNEKLFF.

This chain joins TRBV7-9 and TRBJ1-1; TRBD1 aligns across 8 bases. CDR1 is SEHNR and CDR2 is FQNEAQ in the germline V gene (reference sequence). J lost 2 bases, V lost 2 bases, and 1 base had no gene match. This CDR3 region has 14 residues. DNA of the CDR3: TGTGCCAGCAGCTTACAGGGGGCTAACACTGAAGCTTTCTTT. This gives the protein CASSLQGANTEAFF.

Only one count was recorded for this clone. V is TRBV10-3 and J is TRBJ2-7; 9 nucleotides agree with TRBD2. V dropped 9 bases and J dropped 1; count of bases not matched to a gene: 4. This CDR3 has 13 residues. Germline-derived CDR1 and CDR2 are ENHRY and SYGVKD. The DNA for the CDR3 is TGTGCCATTATAGCGGGGGCTTCCTACGAGCAGTACTTC. Amino acid sequence: CAIIAGASYEQYF.

The J gene is TRBJ2-6, the V gene TRBV11-3, with D perhaps matching TRBD1 (6 bases). CDR3 size: 15 residues. With 1 base removed from V and 4 bases from J, the gap between germline ends came to 8 bases. Germline CDR1 is SGHNT and CDR2 is YENEEA. The CDR3 DNA is TGTGCCAGCAGCTTAGCAGGGGACGGGGCCAACGTCCTGACTTTC. It yields the protein CASSLAGDGANVLTF.

The chain is built from TRBV7-9 and TRBJ2-7; D is undetermined. Germline V gives CDR1 SEHNR, CDR2 FQNEAQ (reference sequence). The V and J ends lost 2 bases and 7 bases respectively, with 12 bases between them. CDR3 length equals 13 residues. The DNA for the CDR3 is TGTGCCAGCAGCTTATATCCTGTGAGGGAGCAGTACTTC. It yields the protein CASSLYPVREQYF.

CDR3 coding DNA: TGTGCCAGCAGCCAAGGGGACAGGGGCCTGGATCAGGCCGAGCAGTACTTC. Translation gives CASSQGDRGLDQAEQYF. J is TRBJ2-7 and V is TRBV3-1 (or the pseudogene TRBV3-2), with 10 bases lining up with TRBD1. There are 17 residues in the CDR3. The germline V gene has CDR1 LGHDT and CDR2 YNNKEL (reference sequence). J was trimmed by 6 bases and V by 1 base; bases with no gene match: 12.

The chain has TRBV29-1 and TRBJ2-7, with 7 nucleotides matching TRBD1. Per germline, CDR1 SQVTM and CDR2 ANQGSEA. The CDR3 is 13 amino acids. V was pared by 4 bases and J by 0 bases, with 3 bases of the junction left unmatched. The chain's CDR3 is CSVAGTVSYEQYF. In DNA form, the CDR3 reads TGCAGCGTTGCTGGGACAGTCTCCTACGAGCAGTACTTC.

The chain is built from TRBV18 and TRBJ1-6, with 7 bases lining up with TRBD1. J gave up 6 bases and V 3 bases, and 2 bases lay outside the gene matches. This CDR3 is 14 amino acids long. Germline loops: CDR1 KGHSH, CDR2 LQKENI. The CDR3 bases are TGTGCCAGCTCACCCGGACAGGCTAATTCACCCCTCCACTTT. Protein: CASSPGQANSPLHF.

This clone is a singleton in its sample. Here the CDR3 reads CASSPTDLSSYEQYF. The CDR3 DNA is TGTGCCAGCAGCCCGACAGACTTGAGCTCCTACGAGCAGTACTTC. This chain uses TRBV4-2 with TRBJ2-7; TRBD1 is a possible D gene (5 bases). CDR1 and CDR2 (germline): LGHNA, YNFKEQ. The V end lost 4 bases, the J end lost 0 bases, and 13 bases lay between the germline ends. The CDR3 covers 15 residues.

The chain has TRBV14 and TRBJ2-3; D is undetermined. The CDR3 has 13 residues. CDR1 and CDR2 (germline): SGHDN, FVKESK. The germline V and J ends were trimmed by 4 bases and 5 bases, with 10 bases remaining between them. This CDR3 is CASSRARGDTQYF. The CDR3 nucleotides read TGTGCCAGCAGCCGGGCCCGTGGAGATACGCAGTATTTT.